This T cell receptor beta chain was documented in a study of cytomegalovirus exposure and HLA in healthy donors. Study-wide points: Versus the roughly 700-donor mean, an Asian-associated ancestry cluster reportedly showed fewer N-insertions in a later analysis. Rare TCR sequences predominated, though certain public TCRs were found in many donors. HLA alleles were associated with 15,000 to 20,000 TCR beta sequences in a later analysis at 0.05 false discovery rate. The study listed 150 to 200 cytomegalovirus-associated TCR beta chains.

This clone has only a few counts. The antigen is undetermined. Germline CDR1 LNHDA, CDR2 SQIVND (reference sequence). With 11 bases removed from V and 0 bases from J, the gap between germline ends came to 13 bases. The CDR3 sequence is 13 residues long. A multiplex PCR was run with 60 Vbeta primers and 13 Jbeta primers. Assay: immunoSEQ multiplex PCR; the TCRdb copy retains only in-frame clones and omits some. The sample lists 170,000 or so clones; roughly 88% were seen once. Sequencing input: PBMCs. This receptor was taken from a man in his fifties in good health and CMV-seropositive. This chain connects TRBV19 to TRBJ1-1; no clear D gene. In DNA, the CDR3 is TGTGCCTCACCGAGACTGATGAACACTGAAGCTTTCTTT. Translation gives CASPRLMNTEAFF.